The sequence of this TCR beta chain was determined in a study of T cell responses to AZD1222 COVID-19 vaccine. The method was immunoSEQ multiplex PCR; TCRdb's version includes in-frame clones alone and lacks a portion of them. This sample has some 100,000 clones, with roughly 90% found just once. A word on this clone: Its antigen remains unidentified.

Germline loops: CDR1 MDHEN, CDR2 SYDVKM. The V and J ends lost 4 bases and 6 bases respectively, with 9 bases between them. The CDR3 covers 12 residues. Overall study results and limits: White British people made up most donors, females outnumbered males, and clonal diversity was possibly underestimated. Baseline testing showed seropositivity in only six or seven AZD1222 recipients.

Second-dose groups at about 4 or about 12 weeks were pooled. Sample: peripheral blood, taken 28 days after the second AZD1222 dose. This clonotype originated in an adult who received the AZD1222 COVID-19 vaccine. The V and J genes are TRBV28 and TRBJ1-2, with a weak D call TRBD1 (6 bases). CDR3 residues: CASSSGVDGYTF. CDR3 coding DNA: TGTGCCAGCAGTTCAGGGGTGGATGGCTACACCTTC.